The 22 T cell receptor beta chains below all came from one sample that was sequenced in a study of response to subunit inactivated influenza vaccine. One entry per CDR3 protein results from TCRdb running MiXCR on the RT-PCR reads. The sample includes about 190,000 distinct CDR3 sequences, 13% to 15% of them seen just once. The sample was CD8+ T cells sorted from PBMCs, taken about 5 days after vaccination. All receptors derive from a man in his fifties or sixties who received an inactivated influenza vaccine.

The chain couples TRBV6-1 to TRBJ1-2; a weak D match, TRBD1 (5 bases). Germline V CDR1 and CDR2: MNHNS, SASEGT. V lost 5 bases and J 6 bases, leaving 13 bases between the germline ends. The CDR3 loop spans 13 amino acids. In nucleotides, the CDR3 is TGTGCCAGCAGTAAAGGGGCGAGTAATGGCTACACCTTC. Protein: CASSKGASNGYTF.

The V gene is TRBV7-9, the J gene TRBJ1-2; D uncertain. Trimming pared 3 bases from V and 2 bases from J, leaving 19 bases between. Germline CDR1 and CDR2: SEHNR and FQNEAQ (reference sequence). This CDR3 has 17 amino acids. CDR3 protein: CASSLGFSHDGNYGYTF. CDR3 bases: TGTGCCAGCAGCTTGGGTTTCTCCCACGACGGGAACTATGGCTACACCTTC.

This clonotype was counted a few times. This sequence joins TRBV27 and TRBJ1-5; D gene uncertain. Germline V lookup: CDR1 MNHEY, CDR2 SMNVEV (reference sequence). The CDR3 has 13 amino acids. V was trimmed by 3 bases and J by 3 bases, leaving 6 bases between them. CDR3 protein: CASSFGNNQPQHF. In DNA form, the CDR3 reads TGTGCCAGCAGTTTCGGGAACAATCAGCCCCAGCATTTT.

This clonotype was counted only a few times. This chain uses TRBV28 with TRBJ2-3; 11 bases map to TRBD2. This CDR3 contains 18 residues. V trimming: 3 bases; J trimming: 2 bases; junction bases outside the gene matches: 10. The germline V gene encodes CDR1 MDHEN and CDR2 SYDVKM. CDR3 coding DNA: TGTGCCAGCAGTTTGGGCGAGGTAGCGGGAGGGTTCACAGATACGCAGTATTTT. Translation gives CASSLGEVAGGFTDTQYF.

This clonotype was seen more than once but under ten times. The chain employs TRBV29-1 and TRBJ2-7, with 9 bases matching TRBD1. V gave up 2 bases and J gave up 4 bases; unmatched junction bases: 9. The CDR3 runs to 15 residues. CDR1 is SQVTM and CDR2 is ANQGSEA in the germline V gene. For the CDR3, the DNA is TGCAGCGTTGAACTCCGGGACAGGGATTTTTACGAGCAGTACTTC. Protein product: CSVELRDRDFYEQYF.

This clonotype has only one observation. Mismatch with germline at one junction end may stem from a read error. The CDR3 loop is CLGAPDTQYF. The CDR3 DNA reads as TGCCTAGGGGCCCCAGACACGCAGTATTTT. The chain uses TRBV20-1 and TRBJ2-3; D is possibly TRBD1 (5 bases). Germline V CDR1 and CDR2: DFQATT, SNEGSKA (reference sequence). The CDR3 has 10 amino acids.

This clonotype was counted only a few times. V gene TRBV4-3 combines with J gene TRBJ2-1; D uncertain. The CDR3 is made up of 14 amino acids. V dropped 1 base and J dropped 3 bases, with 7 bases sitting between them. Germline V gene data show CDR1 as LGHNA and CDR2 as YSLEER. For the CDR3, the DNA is TGCGCCAGCAGCCAAGGGGTTTACTACAATGAGCAGTTCTTC. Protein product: CASSQGVYYNEQFF.

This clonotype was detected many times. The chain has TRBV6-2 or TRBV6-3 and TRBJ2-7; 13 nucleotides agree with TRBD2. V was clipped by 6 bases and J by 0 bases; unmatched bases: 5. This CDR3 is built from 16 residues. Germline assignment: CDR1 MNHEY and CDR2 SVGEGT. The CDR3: CASRLGTSGISYEQYF. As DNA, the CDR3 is TGTGCCAGCAGACTAGGGACTAGCGGGATCTCCTACGAGCAGTACTTC.

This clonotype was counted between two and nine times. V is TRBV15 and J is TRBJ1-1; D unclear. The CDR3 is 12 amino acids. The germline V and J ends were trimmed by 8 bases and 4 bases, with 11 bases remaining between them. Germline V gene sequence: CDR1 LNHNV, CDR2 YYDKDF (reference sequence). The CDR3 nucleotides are TGTGCCACCTCGGGCTCGGCCACTGAAGCTTTCTTT. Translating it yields CATSGSATEAFF.

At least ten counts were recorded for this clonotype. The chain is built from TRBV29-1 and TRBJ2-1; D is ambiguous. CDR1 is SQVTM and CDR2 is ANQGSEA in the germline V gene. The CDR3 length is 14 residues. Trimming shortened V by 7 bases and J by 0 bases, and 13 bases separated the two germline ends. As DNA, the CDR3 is TGCAGCGCCCTGGACGGATACTCCTACAATGAGCAGTTCTTC. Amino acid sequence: CSALDGYSYNEQFF.

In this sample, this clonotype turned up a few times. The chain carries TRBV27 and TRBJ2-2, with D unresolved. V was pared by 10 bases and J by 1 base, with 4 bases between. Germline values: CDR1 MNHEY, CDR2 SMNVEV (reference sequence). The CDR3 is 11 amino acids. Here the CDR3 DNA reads TGTGCCACCGAGAACACCGGGGAGCTGTTTTTT. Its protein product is CATENTGELFF.

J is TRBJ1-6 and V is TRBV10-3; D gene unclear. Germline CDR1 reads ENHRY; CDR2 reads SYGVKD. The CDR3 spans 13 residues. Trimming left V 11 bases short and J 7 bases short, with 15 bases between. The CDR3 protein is CAPWRSENSPLHF. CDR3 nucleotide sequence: TGTGCCCCATGGCGCAGTGAGAATTCACCCCTCCACTTT.

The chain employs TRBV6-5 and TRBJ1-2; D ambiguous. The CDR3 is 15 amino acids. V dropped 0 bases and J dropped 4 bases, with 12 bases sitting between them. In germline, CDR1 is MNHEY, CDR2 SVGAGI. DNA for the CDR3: TGTGCCAGCAGTTACTCGGTCTCGAGGGCCTATGGCTACACCTTC. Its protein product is CASSYSVSRAYGYTF.

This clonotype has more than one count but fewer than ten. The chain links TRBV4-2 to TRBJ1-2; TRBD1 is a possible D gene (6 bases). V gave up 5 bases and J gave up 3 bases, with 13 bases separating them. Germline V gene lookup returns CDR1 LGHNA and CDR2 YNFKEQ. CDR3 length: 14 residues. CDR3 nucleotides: TGTGCCAGCAGCAGTCAGGGGTGGGACTATGGCTACACCTTC. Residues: CASSSQGWDYGYTF.

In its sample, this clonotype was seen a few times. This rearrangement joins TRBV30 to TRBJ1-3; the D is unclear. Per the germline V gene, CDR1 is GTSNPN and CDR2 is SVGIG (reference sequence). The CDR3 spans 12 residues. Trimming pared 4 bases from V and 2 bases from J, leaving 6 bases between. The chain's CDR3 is CAWNEAGNTIYF. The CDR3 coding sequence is TGTGCCTGGAATGAGGCTGGAAACACCATATATTTT.

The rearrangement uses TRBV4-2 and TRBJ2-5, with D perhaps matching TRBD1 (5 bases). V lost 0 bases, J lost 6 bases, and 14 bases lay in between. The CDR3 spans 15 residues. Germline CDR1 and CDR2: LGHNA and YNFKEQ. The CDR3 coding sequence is TGTGCCAGCAGCCAAGAGGCAGGGTTAATAAAGACCCAGTACTTC. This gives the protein CASSQEAGLIKTQYF.

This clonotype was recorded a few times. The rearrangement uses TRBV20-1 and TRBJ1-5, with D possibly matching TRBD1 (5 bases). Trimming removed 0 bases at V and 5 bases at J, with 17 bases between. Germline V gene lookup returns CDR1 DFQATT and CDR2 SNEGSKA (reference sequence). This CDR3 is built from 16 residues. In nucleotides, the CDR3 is TGCAGTGCTAGAGATCTCTGGGGGATAGAGGATCAGCCCCAGCATTTT. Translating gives CSARDLWGIEDQPQHF.

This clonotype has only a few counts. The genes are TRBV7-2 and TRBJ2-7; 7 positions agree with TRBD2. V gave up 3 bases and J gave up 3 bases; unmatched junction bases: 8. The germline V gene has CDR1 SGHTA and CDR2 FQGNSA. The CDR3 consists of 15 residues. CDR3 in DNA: TGTGCCAGCAGCTTGTTCGCGGGAGACCACTACGAGCAGTACTTC. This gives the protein CASSLFAGDHYEQYF.

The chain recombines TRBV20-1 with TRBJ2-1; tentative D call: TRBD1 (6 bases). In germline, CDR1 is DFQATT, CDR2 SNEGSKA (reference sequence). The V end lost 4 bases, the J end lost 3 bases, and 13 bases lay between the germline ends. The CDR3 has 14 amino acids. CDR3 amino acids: CSANRDTFYNEQFF. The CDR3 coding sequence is TGCAGTGCTAACCGGGACACTTTCTACAATGAGCAGTTCTTC.

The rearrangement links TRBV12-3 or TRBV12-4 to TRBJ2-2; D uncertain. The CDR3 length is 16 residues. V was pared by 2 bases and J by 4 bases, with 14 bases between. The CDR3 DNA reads TGTGCCAGCAGTTTATCATGGCAGCTCCTCACCGGGGAGCTGTTTTTT. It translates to CASSLSWQLLTGELFF.

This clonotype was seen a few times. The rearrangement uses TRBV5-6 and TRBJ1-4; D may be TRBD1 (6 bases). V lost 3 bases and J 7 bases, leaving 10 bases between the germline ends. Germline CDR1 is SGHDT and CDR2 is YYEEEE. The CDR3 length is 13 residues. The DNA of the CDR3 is TGTGCCAGCAGCTGGGGACAAAGTGAAAAACTGTTTTTT. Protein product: CASSWGQSEKLFF.

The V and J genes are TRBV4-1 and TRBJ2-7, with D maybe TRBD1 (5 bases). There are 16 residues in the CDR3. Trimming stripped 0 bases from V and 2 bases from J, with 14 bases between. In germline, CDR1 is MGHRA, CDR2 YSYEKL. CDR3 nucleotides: TGCGCCAGCAGCCAAGAGAAAGAAAGGGGTACCTACGAGCAGTACTTC. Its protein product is CASSQEKERGTYEQYF.